The present TCR beta chain was sequenced within a study of OX40 agonist ivuxolimab in advanced cancers. In the case of this clone: The antigen remains unidentified.

Study outcomes and limitations: At 0.1 to 3.0 mg/kg and by week 6, CD4+ and CD8+ T cells in the blood had expanded clonally. Partial responders treated at 0.1-3.0 mg/kg exhibited clonal expansion among the lowest measured.

Measured with immunoSEQ multiplex PCR; TCRdb has only the in-frame clones, and not every one. The data contain under 85,000 clones, approximately 92% of them singletons. The germline V gene encodes CDR1 SGHRS and CDR2 YFSETQ. The CDR3 spans 16 residues. The trim removed 4 bases at V and 0 bases at J, leaving 7 bases unmatched. The TCR originated in an adult with an advanced solid tumor such as melanoma, head and neck, liver or kidney cancer. The chain has TRBV5-1 and TRBJ2-5; 9 nucleotides agree with TRBD2. Material: CD4+ or CD8+ T cells sorted from blood, obtained in a trial of the OX40 agonist ivuxolimab. The CDR3 loop reads CASSKVAGEDQETQYF. DNA for the CDR3: TGCGCCAGCAGCAAGGTAGCGGGAGAGGACCAAGAGACCCAGTACTTC.